This T cell receptor beta chain was sequenced during a study of blood T cell repertoires in COVID-19 (TCRdb year 2020). About the study as a whole: Samples from collaborators originated in the United States, Italy and Spain and spanned both the acute and convalescent phases of COVID-19. Subjects who had been exposed to COVID-19, were actively infected with it, or had recovered from it provided the deeply sampled blood TCRbeta repertoires that made up the dataset. The repertoires were released in a freely available public database intended as a resource for research on the immune response to SARS-CoV-2. The samples were drawn from the first 160 participants of the ongoing ImmuneRACE study and from over a thousand subjects provided by 6 global collaborators. Where HLA class I and class II types were available, the types were taken from metadata supplied by the sample provider, not from assay-based typing. The material from the prospective study consisted of cDNA or gDNA derived from T cells, B-cell-depleted T cells, or PBMCs. Nearly every sample came with metadata listing a de-identified subject ID, COVID-19 status, age in years and sex. Study-wide findings and limitations: Clinical and demographic metadata were provided uncurated, with the amount varying by source and participant.

The immunoSEQ Assay, a bias-controlled multiplex PCR, was used to amplify TCRbeta CDR3 regions from genomic DNA. Concerning the study's data processing: Within the assay, amplification of reference gene primers was used to estimate how many nucleated cells each sample contained. To quantify the absolute abundance of each unique TCRbeta CDR3 rearrangement, sequence reads were collapsed and filtered. For each sample, productive Simpson clonality was calculated as the square root of Simpson's diversity index over productive rearrangements. TCRdb carries this immuneACCESS record with in-frame sequences only. Its versions omit some clonotypes, under half of them owing to an unresolved V gene in the studies checked, with the rest unexplained. From that table come the V and J calls and clone size; the DNA was used to work out D and trimming. Present in this sample are about 61,000 clones, 65% to 85% of which were seen just once. About a fifth of the sample is taken by the ten largest.

The collaborating institutions used their own protocols to collect whole blood in K2EDTA tubes. For TCRbeta analysis, collaborators shipped samples as frozen whole blood, isolated PBMCs, or DNA extracted from either of those sample types. Ends trimmed: V by 1 base, J by 3 bases; bases unmatched to a gene: 2. Based on the germline V gene (reference sequence), the CDR1 and CDR2 sequences are SEHNR and FQNEAQ. Taken from cysteine to phenylalanine, the CDR3 has 15 residues. The read is trimmed to its CDR3 DNA, 45 bases read in frame from base 1. Remarks on this clone: Its antigen is still unknown. The input lacks base qualities; no much larger clone sits a single base away.

This receptor was taken from a man aged 80 or over with active or convalescent COVID-19. The material sequenced was peripheral blood. The rearrangement joined TRBV7-9 to TRBJ2-1; 8 junctional bases match TRBD2. In nucleotide form, the sequence is TGTGCCAGCAGCTTAGGGCTAGCGGGCTACAATGAGCAGTTCTTC. Translated, it reads CASSLGLAGYNEQFF. This CDR3, with the reference TRBV7-9 and TRBJ2-1 proteins standing in past its ends, gives the full variable domain DTGVSQNPRHKITKRGQNVTFRCDPISEHNRLYWYRQTLGQGPEFLTYFQNEAQLEKSRLLSDRFSAERPKGSFSTLEIQRTEQGDSAMYLCASSLGLAGYNEQFFGPGTRLTVL.